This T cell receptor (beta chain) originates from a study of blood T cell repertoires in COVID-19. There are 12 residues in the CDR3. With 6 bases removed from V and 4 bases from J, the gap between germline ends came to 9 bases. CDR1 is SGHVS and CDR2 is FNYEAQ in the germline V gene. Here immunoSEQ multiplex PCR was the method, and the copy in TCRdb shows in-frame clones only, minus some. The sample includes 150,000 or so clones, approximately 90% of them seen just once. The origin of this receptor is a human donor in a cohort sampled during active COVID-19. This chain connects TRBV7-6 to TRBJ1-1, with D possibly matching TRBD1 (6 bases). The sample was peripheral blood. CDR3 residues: CASSLRGTEAFF. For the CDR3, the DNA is TGTGCCAGCAGTCTCAGGGGCACTGAAGCTTTCTTT.